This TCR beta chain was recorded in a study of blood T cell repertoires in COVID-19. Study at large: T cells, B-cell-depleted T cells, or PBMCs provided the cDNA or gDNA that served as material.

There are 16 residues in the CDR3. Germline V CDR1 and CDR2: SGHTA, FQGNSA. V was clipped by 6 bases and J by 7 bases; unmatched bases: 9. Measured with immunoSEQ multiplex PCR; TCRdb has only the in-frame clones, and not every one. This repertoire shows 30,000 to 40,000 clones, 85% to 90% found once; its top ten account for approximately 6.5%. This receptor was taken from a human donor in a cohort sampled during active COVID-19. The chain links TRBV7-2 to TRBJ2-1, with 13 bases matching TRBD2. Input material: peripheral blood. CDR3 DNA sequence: TGTGCCAGCAGTCGACTAGCGGGAGGTGTTAAGAATGAGCAGTTCTTC. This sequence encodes CASSRLAGGVKNEQFF.